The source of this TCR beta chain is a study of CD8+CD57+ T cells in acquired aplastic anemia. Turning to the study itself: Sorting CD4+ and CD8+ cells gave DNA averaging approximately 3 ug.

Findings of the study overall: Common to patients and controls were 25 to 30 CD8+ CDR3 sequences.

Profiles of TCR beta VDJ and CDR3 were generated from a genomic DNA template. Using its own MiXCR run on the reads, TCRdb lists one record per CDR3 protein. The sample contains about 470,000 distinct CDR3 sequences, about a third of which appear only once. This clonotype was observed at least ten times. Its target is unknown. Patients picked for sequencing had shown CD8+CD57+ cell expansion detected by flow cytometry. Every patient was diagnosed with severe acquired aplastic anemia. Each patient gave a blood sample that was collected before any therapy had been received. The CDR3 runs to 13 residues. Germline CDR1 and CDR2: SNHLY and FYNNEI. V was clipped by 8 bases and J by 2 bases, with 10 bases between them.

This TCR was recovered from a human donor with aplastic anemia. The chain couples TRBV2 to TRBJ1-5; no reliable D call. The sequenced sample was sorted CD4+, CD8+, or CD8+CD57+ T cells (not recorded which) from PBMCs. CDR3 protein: CASRQARNQPQHF. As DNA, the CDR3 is TGTGCCAGCCGCCAGGCCCGCAATCAGCCCCAGCATTTT. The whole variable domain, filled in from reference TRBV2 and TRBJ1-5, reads EPEVTQTPSHQVTQMGQEVILRCVPISNHLYFYWYRQILGQKVEFLVSFYNNEISEKSEIFDDQFSVERPDGSNFTLKIRSTKLEDSAMYFCASRQARNQPQHFGDGTRLSIL.